These 28 T cell receptor beta chains originate from one sample sequenced in a study of blood T cell repertoires in COVID-19. Produced via immunoSEQ multiplex PCR; TCRdb's table is partial and in-frame only. The table lists 85,000 to 120,000 clones, around 87% of them singletons, with less than 3.5% in the top ten. The sequencing sample was made of peripheral blood. The source is a man in his fifties or sixties with active or convalescent COVID-19.

V usage is TRBV29-1 and J usage is TRBJ1-1; D gene ambiguous. CDR1 SQVTM and CDR2 ANQGSEA come from the germline V gene. Trimming shortened V by 1 base and J by 8 bases, and 11 bases separated the two germline ends. CDR3 length equals 12 residues. For the CDR3, the DNA is TGCAGCGTTGAAGGGCAGCGCGTGGAAGCTTTCTTT. Translation gives CSVEGQRVEAFF.

The J gene is TRBJ1-4, the V gene TRBV19, with a possible D match to TRBD1 (5 bases). This CDR3 contains 12 residues. CDR1 is LNHDA, CDR2 SQIVND, per germline (reference sequence). The V gene lost 10 bases and the J gene lost 7 bases, with 13 bases spanning the gap. CDR3 bases: TGTGCCACAGGGCCCTCCAGTGAAAAACTGTTTTTT. Protein product: CATGPSSEKLFF.

The chain joins TRBV10-3 to TRBJ2-3; 8 bases are a match to TRBD2. The length of the CDR3 is 16 residues. The V gene's germline CDR1 is ENHRY and CDR2 SYGVKD. V gave up 4 bases and J gave up 6 bases; unmatched junction bases: 12. CDR3 nucleotides: TGTGCCATCAGTGCCTCGGCGAGCGGGGGCGTGGATACGCAGTATTTT. Translated, it gives CAISASASGGVDTQYF.

The chain recombines TRBV3-1 (or the pseudogene TRBV3-2) with TRBJ2-7; D gene unclear. Germline-derived CDR1 and CDR2 are LGHDT and YNNKEL (reference sequence). V was shortened by 3 bases and J by 3 bases, with 6 bases between the two germline ends. The CDR3 has 12 residues. The CDR3 region has the DNA TGTGCCAGCAGCCACAGTGTCTACGAGCAGTACTTC. This sequence encodes CASSHSVYEQYF.

As for this clone: At the DNA level, this CDR3 is encoded by other sequences in the same sample as well. The gene calls are TRBV18 and TRBJ2-5; 7 nucleotides agree with TRBD1. Germline V gives CDR1 KGHSH, CDR2 LQKENI. The CDR3 runs to 13 residues. The V and J ends lost 3 bases and 5 bases, in that order; junction bases with no gene match: 3. CDR3 protein: CASSPRQGETQYF. The DNA of the CDR3 is TGTGCCAGCTCACCCAGACAGGGTGAGACCCAGTACTTC.

The chain joins TRBV11-2 to TRBJ2-5; the D gene is possibly TRBD2 (5 bases). The CDR3 runs to 15 residues. V lost 1 base to trimming and J lost 0 bases, with 9 bases between them. Looked up from germline, CDR1 is SGHAT and CDR2 is FQNNGV. In DNA form, the CDR3 reads TGTGCCAGCAGCTTAGTACGGGGATACCAAGAGACCCAGTACTTC. Translation gives CASSLVRGYQETQYF.

This chain uses TRBV29-1 with TRBJ2-2, with TRBD2 as a possible D gene (5 bases). V lost 5 bases, J lost 6 bases, and 7 bases lay in between. The CDR3 has 11 amino acids. Per germline, CDR1 SQVTM and CDR2 ANQGSEA. The chain's CDR3 is CSVLRAGELFF. The CDR3 DNA is TGCAGCGTTCTGCGGGCCGGGGAGCTGTTTTTT.

This clone was found once. The chain links TRBV24-1 to TRBJ2-3, with 7 bases aligning to TRBD1. V lost 7 bases, J lost 5 bases, and 5 bases stayed unmatched. Per the germline V gene, CDR1 is KGHDR and CDR2 is SFDVKD. CDR3 size: 13 residues. The chain's CDR3 is CATRTGAGDTQYF. The DNA of the CDR3 is TGTGCCACCAGAACAGGGGCAGGAGATACGCAGTATTTT.

The V gene is TRBV3-1 (or the pseudogene TRBV3-2), the J gene TRBJ2-5; the D gene is possibly TRBD2 (5 bases). The ends were cut back, 1 base at V and 5 bases at J, with 5 bases in the middle. The CDR3 contains 12 residues. Germline CDR1 is LGHDT and CDR2 is YNNKEL (reference sequence). The CDR3 reads CASSQGGETQYF. The CDR3 DNA reads TGTGCCAGCAGCCAAGGAGGGGAGACCCAGTACTTC.

The V gene is TRBV6-5, the J gene TRBJ1-5; 11 nucleotides line up with TRBD1. This CDR3 has 15 residues. V trimming: 2 bases; J trimming: 4 bases; junction bases outside the gene matches: 1. Germline V lookup: CDR1 MNHEY, CDR2 SVGAGI. The CDR3 here is CASSYGTGGNQPQHF. The CDR3 nucleotides read TGTGCCAGCAGTTACGGGACAGGGGGGAATCAGCCCCAGCATTTT.

The chain joins TRBV25-1 to TRBJ1-4, with 9 bases matching TRBD1. The CDR3 spans 17 residues. Losses at the gene ends were 3 bases for V and 7 bases for J; bases not matched to a gene: 12. CDR1 and CDR2 (germline): MGHDK, SYGVNS. CDR3 nucleotides: TGTGCCAGCAGTGACCGCCCACTCACAGGGGGCGGTGAAAAACTGTTTTTT. Its protein is CASSDRPLTGGGEKLFF.

The CDR3 coding sequence is TGTGCCAGCAGGTCATCCGGGGAGCTGTTTTTT. Residues: CASRSSGELFF. The rearrangement links TRBV2 to TRBJ2-2; unclear D gene. Germline CDR1 is SNHLY and CDR2 is FYNNEI. V was cut by 6 bases and J by 6 bases, with 5 bases left in between. The length of the CDR3 is 11 residues.

This sequence joins TRBV2 and TRBJ2-7, with a weak D call TRBD2 (6 bases). This CDR3 has 13 amino acids. The germline V gene encodes CDR1 SNHLY and CDR2 FYNNEI. Trimming cost V 4 bases and J 9 bases, with 16 bases left between them. This CDR3 is CASSGQADGGQYV. The CDR3, as DNA: TGTGCCAGCAGTGGTCAGGCTGACGGGGGGCAGTACGTC.

The chain couples TRBV28 to TRBJ2-7; 11 bases map to TRBD1. V was clipped by 6 bases and J by 4 bases; unmatched bases: 2. The CDR3 sequence is 13 residues long. CDR1 is MDHEN and CDR2 is SYDVKM in the germline V gene. The CDR3, as DNA: TGTGCCAGCAGGGGGACAGGGGGTTACGAGCAGTACTTC. This encodes CASRGTGGYEQYF.

The V call is TRBV18, the J call TRBJ1-3; no definite D call. CDR1 KGHSH and CDR2 LQKENI come from the germline V gene. The CDR3 is made up of 14 amino acids. V lost 2 bases and J 0 bases, leaving 5 bases between the germline ends. CDR3 sequence: CASSPMSSGNTIYF. CDR3 DNA sequence: TGTGCCAGCTCACCAATGAGCTCTGGAAACACCATATATTTT.

The V call is TRBV6-2 or TRBV6-3, the J call TRBJ1-6; the D is unclear. Germline V gene data show CDR1 as MNHEY and CDR2 as SVGEGT. CDR3 size: 12 residues. The ends were cut back, 4 bases at V and 8 bases at J, with 6 bases in the middle. CDR3 sequence: CASSSRDSPLHF. In nucleotides, the CDR3 is TGTGCCAGCAGTTCCCGGGATTCACCCCTCCACTTT.

The chain uses TRBV10-3 and TRBJ2-3; 14 positions agree with TRBD2. This CDR3 is 15 amino acids long. Per the germline V gene, CDR1 is ENHRY and CDR2 is SYGVKD. Trimming took 4 bases from V and 7 from J; bases not matched to a gene: 4. CDR3 residues: CAISGLAGGPNTQYF. For the CDR3, the DNA is TGTGCCATCAGTGGACTAGCGGGGGGGCCGAATACGCAGTATTTT.

The chain carries TRBV19 and TRBJ2-2; D possibly corresponds to TRBD2 (6 bases). The CDR3 covers 15 residues. Between the trimmed V and J ends, which lost 10 bases and 3 bases, there was a span of 18 bases. Germline loops: CDR1 LNHDA, CDR2 SQIVND (reference sequence). DNA of the CDR3: TGTGCCACCCGTGGAGGGCCTCGGGACACCGGGGAGCTGTTTTTT. This sequence encodes CATRGGPRDTGELFF.

The chain combines TRBV5-5 with TRBJ1-2; 7 positions match TRBD1. J was trimmed by 2 bases and V by 4 bases; bases with no gene match: 5. The CDR3 runs to 14 residues. Germline loops: CDR1 SGHKS, CDR2 YYEKEE (reference sequence). Here the CDR3 reads CASSDSRGNYGYTF. DNA for the CDR3: TGTGCCAGCAGCGATTCCAGGGGGAACTATGGCTACACCTTC.

The chain uses TRBV28 and TRBJ1-3; D is uncertain. The germline CDR1 and CDR2 sequences are MDHEN and SYDVKM. The CDR3 sequence is 15 residues long. Trimming stripped 2 bases from V and 5 bases from J, with 13 bases between. The CDR3 here is CASSLPPGSRNTIYF. The CDR3 coding sequence is TGTGCCAGCAGTTTACCCCCAGGTAGTAGAAACACCATATATTTT.

The chain joins TRBV24-1 to TRBJ2-6, with D perhaps TRBD2 (5 bases). Between the trimmed V and J ends, which lost 2 bases and 0 bases, there was a span of 7 bases. The CDR3 sequence is 16 residues long. CDR1 and CDR2 (germline): KGHDR, SFDVKD. The CDR3 region is CATSDSAGSGANVLTF. The CDR3 DNA follows: TGTGCCACCAGTGATTCGGCGGGCTCTGGGGCCAACGTCCTGACTTTC.

The chain joins TRBV18 to TRBJ2-5; 11 bases map to TRBD2. The germline gives CDR1 KGHSH, CDR2 LQKENI. This CDR3 region has 16 residues. V shed 3 bases, J shed 0 bases, and the junction held 3 bases outside the gene matches. CDR3 in DNA: TGTGCCAGCTCACCTACTAGCGGGGGATACCAAGAGACCCAGTACTTC. Amino acids: CASSPTSGGYQETQYF. The whole variable domain, filled in from reference TRBV18 and TRBJ2-5, reads NAGVMQNPRHLVRRRGQEARLRCSPMKGHSHVYWYRQLPEEGLKFMVYLQKENIIDESGMPKERFSAEFPKEGPSILRIQQVVRGDSAAYFCASSPTSGGYQETQYFGPGTRLLVL.

The rearrangement uses TRBV10-3 and TRBJ1-2; 9 bases map to TRBD1. This CDR3 has 13 residues. J gave up 3 bases and V 11 bases, and 7 bases lay outside the gene matches. Per the germline V gene, CDR1 is ENHRY and CDR2 is SYGVKD. The CDR3 loop is CASTGTGYYGYTF. The DNA of the CDR3 is TGTGCCTCCACCGGGACAGGGTACTATGGCTACACCTTC.

The chain employs TRBV3-1 (or the pseudogene TRBV3-2) and TRBJ2-5, with a weak D call TRBD1 (5 bases). This CDR3 has 14 residues. V dropped 1 base and J dropped 4 bases, with 10 bases sitting between them. Per the germline V gene, CDR1 is LGHDT and CDR2 is YNNKEL (reference sequence). The CDR3 loop is CASSQGQGSETQYF. The DNA of the CDR3 is TGTGCCAGCAGCCAAGGGCAGGGTTCAGAGACCCAGTACTTC.

The V call is TRBV11-2, the J call TRBJ1-1, with 7 nucleotides matching TRBD1. Germline CDR1 and CDR2: SGHAT and FQNNGV. V dropped 5 bases and J dropped 2; count of bases not matched to a gene: 8. The CDR3 loop spans 15 amino acids. The CDR3 loop is CASSSGGQHNTEAFF. In DNA form, the CDR3 reads TGTGCCAGCAGCAGCGGGGGACAGCACAACACTGAAGCTTTCTTT.

This clone has a handful of counts. The DNA for the CDR3 is TGTGCCAGCAGGAAACCAAGCGGGGGAGACGGGGAGCTGTTTTTT. It is translated as CASRKPSGGDGELFF. The J gene is TRBJ2-2, the V gene TRBV3-1 (or the pseudogene TRBV3-2), with 8 nucleotides matching TRBD2. Trimming cost V 6 bases and J 7 bases; bases outside gene matches: 10. Germline loops: CDR1 LGHDT, CDR2 YNNKEL (reference sequence). The CDR3 totals 15 residues.

The genes are TRBV5-8 and TRBJ2-4, with 12 positions matching TRBD2. Unmatched junction bases numbered 4, after V lost 3 bases and J lost 0 bases. The CDR3 extends over 17 amino acids. The germline gives CDR1 SGHTS, CDR2 YDEGEE. In DNA form, the CDR3 reads TGTGCCAGCAGCTCCGGGACTAGCGGGTTAGCCAAAAACATTCAGTACTTC. Amino acids: CASSSGTSGLAKNIQYF.

CDR3 sequence (DNA): TGTGCCAGCAGCCAAGGGTCCAGCGGGGTAGAGACCCAGTACTTC. Translating gives CASSQGSSGVETQYF. The chain couples TRBV4-2 to TRBJ2-5; 7 bases agree with TRBD2. Germline loops: CDR1 LGHNA, CDR2 YNFKEQ. The CDR3 is 15 residues long. V dropped 1 base and J dropped 4; count of bases not matched to a gene: 6.